One and the same sample provided the 19 T cell receptor beta chains below, sequenced in a study of CD8+ T cells in alopecia areata. Combined cutaneous lymph node cells underwent sorting by CD4, CD8alpha, NKG2D, NKG2ACE and additional markers. RNA extraction was followed by reverse transcription into cDNA, which acted as the sequencing template. Measured with immunoSEQ multiplex PCR; TCRdb has only the in-frame clones, and not every one. The sample offers about 18,000 clones and no singletons, the top ten holding around a third. The source material was CD8+ T cells sorted from a lymph node. The receptors here all came from a C3H/HeJ mouse with alopecia areata. Strain MHC haplotype: H2-k.

There are many counts of this clone. Genes and germline are mouse. The read terminates 4 residues ahead of where the CDR3 ends, so the germline J gene completes it. J is TRBJ2-3 and V is TRBV1, with TRBD1 as a possible D gene (6 bases). Trimming removed 6 bases at V and 0 bases at J, with 13 bases between. This CDR3 is built from 15 residues. CDR1 is NSQYPW, CDR2 LRSPGD, per germline (reference sequence). The DNA read from the CDR3 is TGCACCTGCAGGAACCTACAGGGAAGTGCAGAA. Amino acids: CTCRNLQGSAE. The whole CDR3 protein reads CTCRNLQGSAETLYF.

This clone is classed as medium-sized. Genes and germline are mouse. The read terminates 4 residues before the CDR3 end, so the remaining end is supplied by the germline J gene. This sample also contains other DNA sequences that code for the same CDR3. The J gene is TRBJ1-2, the V gene TRBV13-2, with D maybe TRBD1 (6 bases). The CDR3 consists of 14 residues. Germline V gives CDR1 NNHNN, CDR2 SYGAGS (reference sequence). Partial CDR3 DNA: TGTGCCAGCGGTGATGCACTGGGGGGGCGC. This codes for CASGDALGGR. The complete CDR3 reads CASGDALGGRDYTF.

At least ten counts were recorded for this clone. The germline and genes are mouse ones. From the germline J gene comes the end of the CDR3, since the read stops 4 residues before it. The chain links TRBV13-1 to TRBJ1-1, with TRBD1 matching over 9 bases. The CDR3 consists of 14 residues. Germline loops: CDR1 NSHNY, CDR2 SYGAGN. The V gene end was trimmed by 1 base and the J gene end by 3 bases; junction bases not matched to a gene: 1. CDR3 bases read: TGTGCCAGCAGTGATCGGGACAGGGACACA. Its translation: CASSDRDRDT. The full CDR3 protein reads CASSDRDRDTEVFF.

In its sample, this clone was seen many times. Gene labels here are mouse ones. The read terminates 4 residues ahead of where the CDR3 ends, so the germline J gene completes it. The chain recombines TRBV13-3 with TRBJ1-2; tentative D call: TRBD1 (5 bases). Trimming removed 0 bases from V and 1 base from J, with 7 bases in between. The CDR3 totals 14 residues. Germline lookup yields CDR1 NNHDY and CDR2 SYVADS. CDR3 sequence reads: CASSDDRRNSDYTF. CDR3 bases read: TGTGCCAGCAGTGATGACAGGAGAAACTCC.

By proportion, this clone is medium-sized. The TCRdb protein and the DNA translation do not line up at residue 11; the protein shown here was made by translating the DNA. Each gene name is a mouse one. The read terminates 3 residues ahead of where the CDR3 ends, so the germline J gene completes it. This chain links TRBV19 with TRBJ1-6; tentatively, D is TRBD1 (5 bases). TRBJ1-6 is labeled an ORF, and its function is uncertain. Looked up from germline, CDR1 is FNHDT and CDR2 is SITEND (reference sequence). The V and J ends lost 2 bases and 2 bases respectively, with 5 bases between them. The length of the CDR3 is 14 residues. Incomplete CDR3 DNA: TGTGCCAGCAGTATGGACACCTATAATTCGCCC. This sequence encodes CASSMDTYNSP. The CDR3, in full, reads CASSMDTYNSPLYF.

Of note for this clone: Each gene name is a mouse one. The read comes to an end 4 residues before the CDR3 does, leaving the germline J gene to fill in the end. The gene calls are TRBV14 and TRBJ1-2; 9 nucleotides match TRBD1. In germline, CDR1 is SGHDT, CDR2 FRDEAV. V trimming: 1 base; J trimming: 3 bases; junction bases outside the gene matches: 4. CDR3 length: 15 amino acids. CDR3 DNA (partial): TGTGCCAGCAGTTTCCACGGGACAGGGTACTCC. Its protein is CASSFHGTGYS. Given in full, the CDR3 is CASSFHGTGYSDYTF.

As regards this clone: Germline and genes here are mouse. The read ends 4 residues before the CDR3 terminus; that terminus is restored from the germline J gene. J is TRBJ2-2 and V is TRBV13-2; TRBD1 might be the D (6 bases). V dropped 7 bases and J dropped 0 bases, with 10 bases sitting between them. Germline V gives CDR1 NNHNN, CDR2 SYGAGS (reference sequence). The CDR3 contains 14 residues. The CDR3 protein is CASQRQANTGQLYF. The CDR3 DNA, read in part, is TGTGCCAGCCAAAGACAGGCAAACACCGGG.

This clone was observed at least ten times. Any gene name here is a mouse gene name. The read gets to within 4 residues of the CDR3 end, and the germline J gene fills in the rest. This rearrangement joins TRBV13-3 to TRBJ2-1; TRBD2 matches 10 bases. Germline lookup yields CDR1 NNHDY and CDR2 SYVADS. The CDR3 sequence is 15 residues long. After removal of 3 bases from V and 5 bases from J, the junction contained 5 bases not matched to a gene. CDR3 DNA (partial): TGTGCCAGCAGTGCTGGGGGGGCGCGGGATGCT. Translation: CASSAGGARDA. The entire CDR3 protein is CASSAGGARDAEQFF.

This clone was recorded a few times. The genes are named according to mouse. The CDR3 bases that were read are TGTGCCAGCAGTGATGCTGGGGGGTATGCT. Translating gives CASSDAGGYA. The whole CDR3 sequence is CASSDAGGYAEQFF. This chain joins TRBV13-3 and TRBJ2-1; 8 nucleotides line up with TRBD2. The read ends 4 residues early relative to the CDR3; the germline J gene fills the gap. V trimming: 0 bases; J trimming: 4 bases; junction bases outside the gene matches: 0. Germline lookup yields CDR1 NNHDY and CDR2 SYVADS. This CDR3 has 14 residues.

About this clone itself: Gene names denote mouse genes. The read is 4 residues too short to cover the CDR3 end, so that end is filled in from the germline J gene. This chain connects TRBV13-1 to TRBJ1-1, with TRBD1 identical over 7 bases. The germline gives CDR1 NSHNY, CDR2 SYGAGN. The CDR3 extends over 12 amino acids. CDR3 sequence: CASSTGEAEVFF. The sequenced part of the CDR3 DNA is TGTGCCAGCAGCACAGGGGAGGCA.

Turning to this clone: Genes and germline come from the mouse. The read is 4 residues too short to cover the CDR3 end, so that end is filled in from the germline J gene. The same CDR3 can be traced to other DNA sequences in this sample. This chain uses TRBV1 with TRBJ2-5; 9 nucleotides agree with TRBD2. The CDR3 loop spans 15 amino acids. Germline values: CDR1 NSQYPW, CDR2 LRSPGD (reference sequence). Trimming removed 2 bases from V and 3 bases from J; junction bases left unmatched: 3. The CDR3 spells CTCSARLGDQDTQYF. The CDR3 DNA, read in part, is TGCACCTGCAGTGCACGACTGGGGGATCAAGAC.

Turning to this clone: Gene names denote mouse genes. The CDR3 is cut off 4 residues early in the read; its end comes from the germline J gene. The chain combines TRBV19 with TRBJ1-2; a weak D match, TRBD1 (6 bases). The CDR3 spans 14 residues. Germline CDR1 is FNHDT and CDR2 is SITEND (reference sequence). Trimming stripped 2 bases from V and 3 bases from J, with 11 bases between. The CDR3 region is CASSMRQGYSDYTF. The CDR3 bases that were read are TGTGCCAGCAGTATGAGGCAGGGGTACTCC.

This clone was seen at least ten times. Each gene name is a mouse one. The CDR3 end is not reached by the read, which stops 4 residues before it; the germline J gene fills it in. V usage is TRBV13-3 and J usage is TRBJ1-2, with D maybe TRBD1 (5 bases). The CDR3 has 14 amino acids. Germline CDR1 NNHDY, CDR2 SYVADS. The ends were cut back, 0 bases at V and 0 bases at J, with 6 bases in the middle. CDR3 protein: CASSDGQTNSDYTF. CDR3 DNA (partial): TGTGCCAGCAGTGATGGACAGACAAACTCC.

This clone was detected a few times. Gene labels here are mouse ones. The read ends 4 residues before the CDR3 terminus; that terminus is restored from the germline J gene. The chain employs TRBV1 and TRBJ2-2, with 9 positions matching TRBD1. This CDR3 is 15 amino acids long. The V gene end was trimmed by 4 bases and the J gene end by 5 bases; junction bases not matched to a gene: 5. Looked up from germline, CDR1 is NSQYPW and CDR2 is LRSPGD (reference sequence). CDR3 loop: CTCSEGQGKTGQLYF. Partial CDR3 DNA: TGCACCTGCAGTGAGGGACAGGGAAAGACCGGG.

In its sample, this clone was seen a few times. A mismatch at residue 13 separates the TCRdb protein from the translated DNA, so the protein presented here was translated from the DNA. Genes here carry mouse names. The read ends 3 residues before the CDR3 terminus; that terminus is restored from the germline J gene. This rearrangement joins TRBV19 to TRBJ1-3; a weak D match, TRBD1 (5 bases). Germline V CDR1 and CDR2: FNHDT, SITEND (reference sequence). V was cut by 2 bases and J by 0 bases, with 12 bases left in between. The CDR3 loop spans 16 amino acids. The CDR3 here is CASSIWWDSSGNTLYF. The covered CDR3 bases are TGTGCCAGCAGTATTTGGTGGGACTCTTCTGGAAATACG.

The table lists this clone with a few counts. It is likely a read error: a sequence one base away is far more abundant. Here the gene names and germline are mouse. The read falls 4 residues short of the CDR3 end, and the missing part is taken from the germline J gene. V gene TRBV13-1 combines with J gene TRBJ1-4, with TRBD1 identical over 8 bases. The germline V gene encodes CDR1 NSHNY and CDR2 SYGAGN. The CDR3 extends over 15 amino acids. V was clipped by 0 bases and J by 3 bases; unmatched bases: 1. Partial CDR3 DNA: TGTGCCAGCAGTGATGGCAGGGGGCCCAACGAA. As protein: CASSDGRGPNE. The full CDR3 reads CASSDGRGPNERLFF. Based on the CDR3 plus reference TRBV13-1 and TRBJ1-4, the full variable domain is EAAVTQSPRNKVTVTGGNVTLSCRQTNSHNYMYWYRQDTGHGLRLIHYSYGAGNLRIGDVPDGYKATRTTQEDFFLLLELASPSQTSLYFCASSDGRGPNERLFFGHGTKLSVL.

Ten or more counts support this clone. Gene and germline names: mouse. The sequenced fragment ends 4 residues before the CDR3 boundary, so the rest is inferred from the germline J gene. The rearrangement joins TRBV31 to TRBJ2-2; 8 nucleotides match TRBD2. Germline V gene data show CDR1 as GKSSPN and CDR2 as SITVG. This CDR3 region has 16 residues. The V segment lost 1 base and the J segment 3 bases; nucleotides outside the gene matches: 7. CDR3: CAWSRGGARDTGQLYF. The CDR3 DNA, read in part, is TGTGCCTGGAGTCGAGGGGGGGCTCGGGACACCGGG.

This clone was seen many times. The listed genes are named as in mouse. Coverage ceases 4 residues before the CDR3 finishes, and the germline J gene fills in the end. The chain links TRBV13-3 to TRBJ1-1; no definite D call. CDR3 length equals 13 residues. Per germline, CDR1 NNHDY and CDR2 SYVADS. This CDR3 is CASSDAGGLEVFF. Partial CDR3 DNA: TGTGCCAGCAGTGATGCAGGAGGGTTA.

Details on this clone: The listed genes are named as in mouse. The CDR3 goes on 4 residues after the read ends, and that part is filled in from the germline J gene. This chain uses TRBV3 with TRBJ2-7, with 9 bases identical to TRBD1. Germline V lookup: CDR1 SNHLY, CDR2 FYNGKV (reference sequence). With V trimmed by 1 base and J by 3 bases, 4 bases remained unmatched. The CDR3 runs to 15 residues. CDR3 in amino acids: CASSLELDRGYEQYF. The DNA read from the CDR3 is TGTGCCAGCAGCTTAGAGTTGGACAGGGGCTAT.